One sample yielded the 15 T cell receptor delta chains listed below, sequenced in a study of γδ T cells in repeated Plasmodium falciparum infection listed by TCRdb under 2021. Receptors were amplified or captured by multiplex PCR. Sequencing used an Illumina MiSeq. TCRdb called clones from the public reads with CATT, and repeated DNA sequences were later combined into one row. The sample table records more than 70,000 delta-chain clones; approximately 0.92% of these occur just once. The biggest ten clones account for 9.6% of the sample. Vgamma9/Vdelta2+ and Vdelta2-negative gammadelta T cell populations were flow-sorted from peripheral blood mononuclear cells for bulk TCR repertoire analysis. The sample taken for sequencing was gamma-delta T cells from blood. These receptors all come from a pool of human donors (malaria-infected and uninfected, not separated).

Only a few counts were recorded for this clone. The translation of this DNA and the TCRdb protein of a much larger clone differ at residue 10, probably owing to a read error; the protein shown here is translated from the DNA. The V and J genes are TRDV1 and TRDJ1; D might be TRDD3 (5 bases). As TCRdb names no J gene, one was assigned here on the basis of a DNA match to germline. CDR3 length: 19 amino acids. Germline V gene sequence: CDR1 TSWWSYY, CDR2 QGS. Trimming stripped 4 bases from V and 1 base from J, with 25 bases between. The CDR3 DNA reads as TGTGCTCTTGGGGTCCATTTCGGACATGGCTCATACGGCACCGATAAACTCATCTTT. It translates to CALGVHFGHGSYGTDKLIF.

This clone was observed a few times. TCRdb's listed protein matches a much larger clone and diverges from this DNA's translation at residue 4, likely through a read error; the protein shown comes from the DNA. The chain joins TRDV2 to TRDJ1; D is possibly TRDD3 (5 bases). Germline CDR1 is GEAIGNYY and CDR2 is EKD. The CDR3 sequence is 14 residues long. The CDR3 coding sequence is TGTGCCTGTGGCACCGGGGGGGGCGGCGATAAACTCATCTTT. This sequence encodes CACGTGGGGDKLIF.

A note on this clone: TCRdb attributes to this sequence the protein of a much larger clone, which differs from the DNA translation at residue 4; a read error is likely, and the protein displayed is translated from the DNA. The chain combines TRDV2 with TRDJ1; the match to TRDD3 covers 8 bases. The J gene, missing from TCRdb, was assigned here through DNA to germline matching. The ends lost 5 bases at V and 2 bases at J; junction bases unmatched: 18. This CDR3 is 18 amino acids long. The germline V gene has CDR1 GEAIGNYY and CDR2 EKD. CDR3 sequence reads: CACAPRLGYARFTDKLIF. Written as DNA, the CDR3 is TGTGCCTGTGCCCCAAGGTTGGGATACGCGCGTTTTACCGATAAACTCATCTTT.

This clone was recorded at least ten times. TCRdb's entry gives the protein of a much larger clone, which mismatches this DNA's translation at residue 9, likely from a read error; the protein reported here is translated from the DNA. J is TRDJ1 and V is TRDV2; D is perhaps TRDD2 (5 bases). Because TCRdb records no J gene, it was assigned here through a match of the DNA to germline. Germline V gene sequence: CDR1 GEAIGNYY, CDR2 EKD. V was shortened by 2 bases and J by 9 bases, with 27 bases between the two germline ends. The CDR3 length is 17 residues. CDR3 protein: CACDNSLSCPEGGELIF. In DNA form, the CDR3 reads TGTGCCTGTGACAATTCCTTGTCTTGCCCCGAGGGTGGTGAACTCATCTTT.

Of note for this clone: The protein TCRdb gives is from a much larger clone and does not agree with this DNA's translation at residue 5, likely a read error; the protein shown here comes from the DNA. The chain combines TRDV1 with TRDJ1; 13 nucleotides match TRDD3. The J gene, absent from TCRdb, was called here by matching the DNA to germline. Germline V gives CDR1 TSWWSYY, CDR2 QGS. With 4 bases clipped from V and 0 bases from J, the junction kept 11 bases outside the gene matches. This CDR3 has 19 amino acids. This CDR3 is CALGGHTGGYAWYTDKLIF. The DNA for the CDR3 is TGTGCTCTTGGGGGGCATACTGGGGGATACGCTTGGTACACCGATAAACTCATCTTT.

This clone has just a few counts. This is likely an artifact of a read error, given a far larger clone one base away. Within the sample, other DNA sequences also encode this same CDR3. The chain links TRDV1 to TRDJ2; D is possibly TRDD3 (6 bases). The CDR3 contains 19 residues. V was shortened by 9 bases and J by 2 bases, with 28 bases between the two germline ends. Germline CDR1 TSWWSYY, CDR2 QGS. CDR3 in DNA: TGTGCTCTCGGAGCCCCATTCCCCTTTTGGGGGGGATTGACAGCACAACTCTTCTTT. It specifies CALGAPFPFWGGLTAQLFF.

Notes on this clone: A read error likely explains why the TCRdb protein, taken from a much larger clone, differs from this DNA's translation at residue 10; the protein shown is translated from the DNA. This chain connects TRDV1 to TRDJ1; 10 positions match TRDD3. Since TCRdb gives no J gene, matching the DNA to germline was used here to assign it. Germline V gene data show CDR1 as TSWWSYY and CDR2 as QGS. This CDR3 region has 22 residues. V shed 0 bases, J shed 0 bases, and the junction held 19 bases outside the gene matches. As DNA, the CDR3 is TGTGCTCTTGGGGAACTTCCCCCCCCAGCACTGGGGGATGCAACGTACACCGATAAACTCATCTTT. Translated, it gives CALGELPPPALGDATYTDKLIF.

This clone was recorded at least ten times. TCRdb's protein for this DNA is that of a much larger clone and differs from the translation at residue 14, likely a read error; the protein shown is the DNA translation. V is TRDV1 and J is TRDJ1; 9 bases are a match to TRDD3. CDR3 length: 19 amino acids. Per the germline V gene, CDR1 is TSWWSYY and CDR2 is QGS. Germline trimming cut 1 base from V and 3 bases from J; bases unmatched to any gene: 15. The chain's CDR3 is CALGEPTILGDLPADKLIF. In nucleotides, the CDR3 is TGTGCTCTTGGGGAACCCACTATTCTGGGGGATCTACCTGCCGATAAACTCATCTTT.

Comments on this clone: The protein given by TCRdb reflects a much larger clone and differs at residue 6 from this DNA's translation, likely from a read error; the protein shown is the DNA's translation. The V gene is TRDV2, the J gene TRDJ1; no reliable D call. The J gene, missing from TCRdb, was assigned here through DNA to germline matching. V was shortened by 0 bases and J by 3 bases, with 28 bases between the two germline ends. CDR1 and CDR2 (germline): GEAIGNYY, EKD. The CDR3 is made up of 20 amino acids. The CDR3 region has the DNA TGTGCCTGTGACACCGATTCGATGCGGGACGTTCCAAAGCCCTCCGATAAACTCATCTTT. It translates to CACDTDSMRDVPKPSDKLIF.

On this clone itself: TCRdb lists the protein of a much larger clone for this DNA, which differs at residue 4, so this is likely a read error; the protein given here is translated from the DNA itself. The chain has TRDV1 and TRDJ1; D assignment may be TRDD1 or TRDD3 (6 bases each). The CDR3 is 19 residues long. Germline CDR1 TSWWSYY, CDR2 QGS. CDR3 region: CALREIRYASGAGTDKLIF. As DNA, the CDR3 is TGTGCTCTTAGGGAAATAAGGTACGCGTCTGGGGCGGGCACCGATAAACTCATCTTT.

This clone was recorded many times. TCRdb's entry gives the protein of a much larger clone, which mismatches this DNA's translation at residue 20, likely from a read error; the protein reported here is translated from the DNA. The V gene is TRDV1; the J gene was not called; the table calls TRDD3, which could not be checked here. Germline V gene sequence: CDR1 TSWWSYY, CDR2 QGS. The CDR3 is 22 residues long. CDR3 protein: CALEAPPSHTGGRQLYTDKPIF. CDR3 sequence (DNA): TGTGCTCTTGAGGCCCCGCCGTCCCATACTGGGGGCCGACAACTGTACACCGATAAACCCATCTTT.

This clone has ten or more counts. The TCRdb protein comes from a much larger clone and disagrees with this DNA's translation at residue 17, likely due to a read error; the protein given here is derived from the DNA. V usage is TRDV2 and J usage is TRDJ1; possible D gene TRDD3, 6 bases. No J gene was available from TCRdb, and it was assigned here by a germline match of the DNA. Looked up from germline, CDR1 is GEAIGNYY and CDR2 is EKD. V dropped 4 bases and J dropped 3 bases, with 38 bases sitting between them. The CDR3 spans 22 residues. CDR3 amino acids: CACEQILGAYWGRGAYADKLIF. CDR3 DNA: TGTGCCTGTGAACAGATACTGGGAGCATATTGGGGCAGAGGGGCTTACGCCGATAAACTCATCTTT.

For this clone: For this DNA, TCRdb reports the protein of a much larger clone, which diverges at residue 5, most likely from a read error; the protein presented here is translated directly from the DNA. The V gene is TRDV2, the J gene TRDJ1; 10 nucleotides agree with TRDD3. J gave up 1 base and V 0 bases, and 13 bases lay outside the gene matches. CDR1 and CDR2 from the germline V gene are GEAIGNYY and EKD. This CDR3 has 19 amino acids. CDR3 coding DNA: TGTGCCTGTGACACCGTTTTGATCCCTACTGGGGGATTCACCGATAAACTCATCTTT. Translated: CACDTVLIPTGGFTDKLIF.

This clone has at least ten counts. The rearrangement joins TRDV2 to TRDJ1, with TRDD3 matching over 7 bases. CDR1 and CDR2 from the germline V gene are GEAIGNYY and EKD. V lost 0 bases to trimming and J lost 0 bases; unmatched junction nucleotides: 12. The CDR3 totals 18 residues. The CDR3 loop is CACDTAWGSSPHTDKLIF. The DNA for the CDR3 is TGTGCCTGTGACACCGCCTGGGGGTCCTCCCCCCACACCGATAAACTCATCTTT.

A remark on this clone: It differs at one base from a far larger clone, so likely a read error. Other DNA sequences from this sample encode an identical CDR3 as well. The V call is TRDV1, the J call TRDJ1; a weak D match, TRDD3 (8 bases). CDR1 is TSWWSYY, CDR2 QGS, per germline. V shed 0 bases and J shed 8 bases, with 31 bases lying between them. The CDR3 length is 20 residues. This chain's CDR3 is CALGELPSTFLGDRDGKLIF. CDR3 in DNA: TGTGCTCTTGGGGAACTTCCTTCTACCTTCCTGGGGGACCGGGACGGCAAACTCATCTTT.